This T cell receptor (beta chain) comes out of a study of identical twins. Findings and caveats of the study: Twins' surplus sharing was weaker for beta out-of-frame sequences.

With no exceptions, donors were healthy Caucasians. cDNA carried unique molecular identifiers, and a universal primer site was added by template switching. TCRdb called the 5' RACE reads again in MiXCR, with one record for every CDR3 protein. This table holds over 500,000 distinct CDR3 sequences, less than 25% found once. This clonotype came up once. The antigen remains undetermined. These data also formed part of another study, on T cells expressing NK-cell markers.

This TCR was recovered from a woman under 30 in good health. The material sequenced was CD4+ T cells sorted from blood.

The CDR3 region has the DNA TGTGCCAGCAGCTTGGAGTGGAGACAGGGCAGACACGAGCAGTACTTC. Encoded protein: CASSLEWRQGRHEQYF. The V and J genes are TRBV5-6 and TRBJ2-7; TRBD1 matches at 7 bases. The CDR3 totals 16 residues. The V gene's germline CDR1 is SGHDT and CDR2 YYEEEE. J lost 5 bases, V lost 0 bases, and 11 bases had no gene match.